This entry is about one T cell receptor beta chain. Its cognate antigen is unknown. TCRdb's copy holds only in-frame clones and misses some; the assay was immunoSEQ multiplex PCR. In the table there are tens of thousands of clones, under 95% of which are singletons. This specimen belongs to a study of T cell clones after liver transplantation. Study information: At least one year of complete immunosuppression withdrawal without enzymes over twice normal defined tolerance. Draws occurred before transplant, before withdrawal, and after complete or failed withdrawal. Study-level findings and limits: A significant post-transplant drop in circulating graft-donor-reactive CD4 TCRbeta sequences occurred in most of the 8 subjects. Migration into the graft, not deletion, may explain lost graft donor-reactive T cells.

The CDR3 has 17 amino acids. The TCR sequence derives from a human patient who received a liver transplant. Some T cells may be graft donor cells. The sequences come from CD8+ T cells from blood, collected about 25 months after liver transplant. The chain uses TRBV21-1 and TRBJ2-2. TRBV21-1 is annotated as a pseudogene. CDR3 DNA: TGTGCCAGCGGCTTTGACATCCGGACCGAGAGGCCCGGGGAGCTGTTTTTT. It specifies CASGFDIRTERPGELFF.